Listed below are T cell receptor beta chains from one sample, sequenced in a study of T cells in localized non-small cell lung cancer. Generated by immunoSEQ multiplex PCR, the TCRdb table keeps only in-frame clones and is missing some. This table has 20,000 to 25,000 clones, around 89% appearing once. The starting material was PBMCs, obtained before any cancer treatment. The receptors stem from a man aged 35 to 69 with stage II lung adenocarcinoma. CDR3s include the opening cysteine and the closing phenylalanine or tryptophan. The D gene is left open where the match is weak.

cdr3_aa: CASSELGGNQPQHF
v_call: TRBV6-5
d_call: NA

cdr3_aa: CASSPRTGILSSYNEQFF
v_call: TRBV18
d_call: TRBD1

cdr3_aa: CASSPGVVNTEAFF
v_call: TRBV11-1
d_call: NA

cdr3_aa: CASSYEAPASYNEQFF
v_call: TRBV6-5
d_call: NA

cdr3_aa: CASSPDRGGETQYF
v_call: TRBV6-5
d_call: NA

cdr3_aa: CAWSVQINEKLFF
v_call: TRBV30
d_call: NA

cdr3_aa: CASSPHRVGNEQFF
v_call: TRBV28
d_call: NA

cdr3_aa: CASSQDQASNYGYTF
v_call: TRBV4-1
d_call: NA

cdr3_aa: CAWLSLTGAPYNEQFF
v_call: TRBV30
d_call: NA

cdr3_aa: CASSIGSSYNEQFF
v_call: TRBV5-5
d_call: NA

cdr3_aa: CASSKVGGWETQYF
v_call: TRBV21-1
d_call: NA

cdr3_aa: CASIGQGASEAFF
v_call: TRBV6-5
d_call: TRBD1

cdr3_aa: CASSPRGGPLSYTF
v_call: TRBV5-4
d_call: TRBD1

cdr3_aa: CATGQHSGNTIYF
v_call: TRBV6-1
d_call: TRBD1

cdr3_aa: CASSYVDRPTEAFF
v_call: TRBV6-5
d_call: NA

cdr3_aa: CASRSSYEQYF
v_call: TRBV11-2
d_call: NA

cdr3_aa: CASLRTGLYYGYTF
v_call: TRBV2
d_call: TRBD1

cdr3_aa: CASGPGGALGEQFF
v_call: TRBV5-1
d_call: TRBD1

cdr3_aa: CASSLRSLTYTGELFF
v_call: TRBV13
d_call: NA

cdr3_aa: CASPPSTGGLPEQYF
v_call: TRBV5-1
d_call: TRBD1

cdr3_aa: CASSQTSGGRSYNEQFF
v_call: TRBV27
d_call: TRBD2

cdr3_aa: CASSIYGGFQETQYF
v_call: TRBV19
d_call: TRBD2

cdr3_aa: CASSQASGSYEQYF
v_call: TRBV14
d_call: TRBD2

cdr3_aa: CASSNLLRGLSASGVETQYF
v_call: TRBV21-1
d_call: NA